What follows are 30 T cell receptor beta chains derived from one specimen sequenced in a study of T cell responses to AZD1222 COVID-19 vaccine. Measured with immunoSEQ multiplex PCR; TCRdb has only the in-frame clones, and not every one. This sample has around 150,000 clones; over 75% occur once, and the top ten carry 3% to 3.5%. The source was peripheral blood, collected 28 days after the second AZD1222 dose. The receptors come from an adult who received the AZD1222 COVID-19 vaccine.

The chain has TRBV14 and TRBJ2-4; D call uncertain. Germline CDR1 reads SGHDN; CDR2 reads FVKESK. The CDR3 extends over 13 amino acids. The V and J ends lost 1 base and 0 bases respectively, with 1 base between them. DNA for the CDR3: TGTGCCAGCAGCCAAGGAGCCAAAAACATTCAGTACTTC. This sequence encodes CASSQGAKNIQYF.

The chain is built from TRBV7-6 and TRBJ2-7; possibly TRBD2 for D (7 bases). This CDR3 is 16 amino acids long. The germline V gene has CDR1 SGHVS and CDR2 FNYEAQ. Trimming pared 5 bases from V and 1 base from J, leaving 18 bases between. CDR3 nucleotide sequence: TGTGCCAGCAGCCAGACCCTGGGGGGGCAATCCTACGAGCAGTACTTC. This gives the protein CASSQTLGGQSYEQYF. Full variable domain (missing parts from reference TRBV7-6 and TRBJ2-7): GAGVSQSPRYKVTKRGQDVALRCDPISGHVSLYWYRQALGQGPEFLTYFNYEAQQDKSGLPNDRFSAERPEGSISTLTIQRTEQRDSAMYRCASSQTLGGQSYEQYFGPGTRLTVT.

This chain uses TRBV7-8 with TRBJ2-1; D is unresolved. The germline V and J ends were trimmed by 5 bases and 6 bases, with 23 bases remaining between them. Germline V gene lookup returns CDR1 SGHVS and CDR2 FQNEAQ. This CDR3 comprises 17 residues. CDR3 residues: CASSPHSGHQAFNEQFF. CDR3 coding DNA: TGTGCCAGCAGCCCCCATTCCGGCCACCAGGCTTTCAATGAGCAGTTCTTC.

The chain uses TRBV10-1 and TRBJ1-2; D possibly corresponds to TRBD1 (5 bases). The CDR3 runs to 15 residues. From germline, CDR1 is WNHNN and CDR2 SYGVQD (reference sequence). V lost 10 bases to trimming and J lost 8 bases, with 26 bases between them. For the CDR3, the DNA is TGCGCCACTCTGGGACGGTGTGTTCAAGTATCCGGCTACACCTTC. Protein product: CATLGRCVQVSGYTF.

This clone appeared a single time. The J gene is TRBJ1-6, the V gene TRBV5-1, with TRBD1 as a possible D gene (5 bases). The ends were cut back, 3 bases at V and 7 bases at J, with 14 bases in the middle. This CDR3 has 15 residues. From germline, CDR1 is SGHRS and CDR2 YFSETQ. This CDR3 reads CASSSQGGLNSPLHF. CDR3 DNA: TGCGCCAGCAGCTCCCAGGGAGGGTTGAATTCACCCCTCCACTTT. Supplemented by reference TRBV5-1 and TRBJ1-6, the full variable domain reads KAGVTQTPRYLIKTRGQQVTLSCSPISGHRSVSWYQQTPGQGLQFLFEYFSETQRNKGNFPGRFSGRQFSNSRSEMNVSTLELGDSALYLCASSSQGGLNSPLHFGNGTRLTVT.

The gene calls are TRBV6-5 and TRBJ2-3; 10 bases map to TRBD2. The CDR3 is 16 amino acids. Germline loops: CDR1 MNHEY, CDR2 SVGAGI. V dropped 2 bases and J dropped 6; count of bases not matched to a gene: 8. The CDR3 reads CASSYEREGLGDTQYF. CDR3 in DNA: TGTGCCAGCAGTTACGAGCGGGAGGGCCTGGGGGATACGCAGTATTTT.

The J gene is TRBJ2-5, the V gene TRBV2; D gene unclear. The germline V gene has CDR1 SNHLY and CDR2 FYNNEI. The V end lost 6 bases, the J end lost 2 bases, and 13 bases lay between the germline ends. The CDR3 runs 14 residues. Written as DNA, the CDR3 is TGTGCCAGCAGGTTAGGCGTTAAACAAGAGACCCAGTACTTC. Residues: CASRLGVKQETQYF.

This clone showed up just a few times. V usage is TRBV5-1 and J usage is TRBJ2-7, with 10 nucleotides matching TRBD2. The CDR3 sequence is 16 residues long. The junction had 8 bases not matched to a gene; V was cut back by 4 bases and J by 1 base. Germline V gene lookup returns CDR1 SGHRS and CDR2 YFSETQ. The CDR3 here is CASSPGLAGVSYEQYF. The CDR3 DNA is TGCGCCAGCAGCCCCGGCCTAGCGGGAGTATCCTACGAGCAGTACTTC.

The J gene is TRBJ2-5, the V gene TRBV14, with D possibly matching TRBD2 (6 bases). V dropped 0 bases and J dropped 2 bases, with 10 bases sitting between them. The CDR3 has 15 amino acids. CDR1 SGHDN and CDR2 FVKESK come from the germline V gene. The CDR3 region is CASSQDRGIQETQYF. The CDR3 DNA sequence: TGTGCCAGCAGCCAAGACCGGGGGATTCAAGAGACCCAGTACTTC.

The chain joins TRBV27 to TRBJ1-4; D not resolved. Trimming stripped 2 bases from V and 0 bases from J, with 10 bases between. The CDR3 consists of 16 residues. Germline loops: CDR1 MNHEY, CDR2 SMNVEV (reference sequence). The CDR3 coding sequence is TGTGCCAGCAGTTTAAACCCAGTTGCAACTAATGAAAAACTGTTTTTT. It codes for CASSLNPVATNEKLFF.

The V and J genes are TRBV27 and TRBJ2-2; tentative D call: TRBD1 (5 bases). The CDR3 has 15 residues. The germline V gene encodes CDR1 MNHEY and CDR2 SMNVEV (reference sequence). Trimming pared 4 bases from V and 2 bases from J, leaving 11 bases between. DNA for the CDR3: TGTGCCAGCAGTTCGACAGATAGAAACACCGGGGAGCTGTTTTTT. It is translated as CASSSTDRNTGELFF.

The J gene is TRBJ1-4, the V gene TRBV5-6; 12 nucleotides line up with TRBD1. V gave up 5 bases and J gave up 8 bases; unmatched junction bases: 4. CDR3 size: 14 residues. The germline V gene encodes CDR1 SGHDT and CDR2 YYEEEE. In DNA, the CDR3 is TGTGCCAGCAGTACCGGGACAGGGGGCGAAAAACTGTTTTTT. Protein sequence: CASSTGTGGEKLFF.

This clone was observed many times. This sequence joins TRBV10-1 and TRBJ1-1, with D unresolved. Trimming removed 3 bases at V and 0 bases at J, with 11 bases between. The CDR3 sequence is 15 residues long. Germline CDR1 and CDR2: WNHNN and SYGVQD (reference sequence). The CDR3 protein is CASSEYGVMNTEAFF. The CDR3 DNA reads TGCGCCAGCAGTGAATATGGGGTCATGAACACTGAAGCTTTCTTT.

The chain employs TRBV5-1 and TRBJ2-5; TRBD1 agrees at 9 bases. Germline CDR1 reads SGHRS; CDR2 reads YFSETQ. The length of the CDR3 is 16 residues. Unmatched junction bases numbered 9, after V lost 4 bases and J lost 2 bases. CDR3 sequence reads: CASSAPTGGDQETQYF. The CDR3 region has the DNA TGCGCCAGCAGCGCCCCGACAGGGGGAGATCAAGAGACCCAGTACTTC.

CDR3 loop: CASSLIRDQETQYF. Written as DNA, the CDR3 is TGTGCCAGCAGCCTAATCCGGGACCAAGAGACCCAGTACTTC. This chain uses TRBV14 with TRBJ2-5, with D unclear. Germline V gene lookup returns CDR1 SGHDN and CDR2 FVKESK. This CDR3 region has 14 residues. The V and J ends lost 4 bases and 0 bases respectively, with 9 bases between them.

The V gene is TRBV27, the J gene TRBJ2-2; 7 nucleotides agree with TRBD2. Trimming took 8 bases from V and 4 from J; bases not matched to a gene: 7. Germline V gene sequence: CDR1 MNHEY, CDR2 SMNVEV (reference sequence). The CDR3 loop spans 14 amino acids. CDR3 DNA sequence: TGTGCCAGCGCTGCGGGAGCGCTCACCGGGGAGCTGTTTTTT. As protein: CASAAGALTGELFF.

V and J are TRBV11-2 and TRBJ1-2; D ambiguous. This CDR3 spans 15 amino acids. The germline CDR1 and CDR2 sequences are SGHAT and FQNNGV. The V gene lost 0 bases and the J gene lost 4 bases, with 12 bases spanning the gap. As DNA, the CDR3 is TGTGCCAGCAGCTTAGAGGGCAGTAGCCTCTATGGCTACACCTTC. It translates to CASSLEGSSLYGYTF.

In its sample, this clone was seen once. This chain connects TRBV1 to TRBJ2-3; the table's TRBD2 call for D was not verified on the DNA. TRBV1 is tagged as a pseudogene. This CDR3 spans 16 amino acids. The CDR3 is CTSSQSGTCLGDTQYF. The CDR3 bases are TGCACCAGCAGCCAATCCGGGACTTGCCTGGGAGATACGCAGTATTTT.

The V call is TRBV12-5, the J call TRBJ1-1; D remains ambiguous. The CDR3 sequence is 12 residues long. Germline CDR1 is LGHNT and CDR2 is FRNRAP. V was clipped by 6 bases and J by 0 bases, with 5 bases between them. The CDR3 coding sequence is TGTGCTAGTGGGTACATGAACACTGAAGCTTTCTTT. Translated: CASGYMNTEAFF.

The chain joins TRBV4-1 to TRBJ2-7, with 7 bases that match TRBD1. Germline CDR1 reads MGHRA; CDR2 reads YSYEKL. J was trimmed by 4 bases and V by 2 bases; bases with no gene match: 5. The CDR3 is 14 amino acids. The CDR3 DNA is TGCGCCAGCAGCCAATCCGGGACAGTATACGAGCAGTACTTC. Its protein product is CASSQSGTVYEQYF.

This chain connects TRBV27 to TRBJ1-2; no clear D gene. CDR1 is MNHEY and CDR2 is SMNVEV in the germline V gene (reference sequence). The CDR3 extends over 14 amino acids. V lost 5 bases and J 4 bases, leaving 14 bases between the germline ends. Written as DNA, the CDR3 is TGTGCCAGCAGTATCATTGGAGGGATCTATGGCTACACCTTC. Its protein is CASSIIGGIYGYTF.

The chain is built from TRBV27 and TRBJ2-7; D not resolved. The germline V gene encodes CDR1 MNHEY and CDR2 SMNVEV (reference sequence). Trimming stripped 5 bases from V and 2 bases from J, with 10 bases between. The CDR3 is 13 residues long. CDR3 loop: CASSPRRPYEQYF. The CDR3 DNA reads TGTGCCAGCAGTCCAAGACGACCCTACGAGCAGTACTTC.

This sequence joins TRBV4-1 and TRBJ2-5; D may correspond to TRBD1 or TRBD2 (6 bases each). The CDR3 has 15 residues. The V end lost 0 bases, the J end lost 5 bases, and 13 bases lay between the germline ends. From germline, CDR1 is MGHRA and CDR2 YSYEKL. CDR3 sequence (DNA): TGCGCCAGCAGCCAAGATGGAGGGGGGTGGGAGACCCAGTACTTC. Its translation: CASSQDGGGWETQYF.

The genes are TRBV6-5 and TRBJ2-7; TRBD2 matches 8 bases. The CDR3 covers 16 residues. V gave up 2 bases and J gave up 3 bases; unmatched junction bases: 9. Germline V CDR1 and CDR2: MNHEY, SVGAGI. CDR3 residues: CASSYLSGTRYYEQYF. DNA for the CDR3: TGTGCCAGCAGTTACCTTTCCGGGACTAGATACTACGAGCAGTACTTC.

The chain links TRBV6-5 to TRBJ2-1, with a possible D match to TRBD2 (5 bases). The CDR3 extends over 15 amino acids. V was clipped by 0 bases and J by 0 bases, with 6 bases between them. From germline, CDR1 is MNHEY and CDR2 SVGAGI. This CDR3 reads CASSYSAGSYNEQFF. Here the CDR3 DNA reads TGTGCCAGCAGTTACTCTGCGGGCTCCTACAATGAGCAGTTCTTC.

The rearrangement joins TRBV20-1 to TRBJ2-5; 12 positions match TRBD2. CDR1 is DFQATT and CDR2 is SNEGSKA in the germline V gene (reference sequence). Germline trimming cut 3 bases from V and 2 bases from J; bases unmatched to any gene: 4. The CDR3 is made up of 15 amino acids. CDR3 nucleotides: TGCAGTGCTAGTAGGACTAGCGGGATTCAAGAGACCCAGTACTTC. The encoded protein is CSASRTSGIQETQYF.

The V and J genes are TRBV14 and TRBJ2-3, with D unresolved. The germline CDR1 and CDR2 sequences are SGHDN and FVKESK. The V end was cut by 3 bases, the J end by 1 base, with 8 bases between. CDR3 length: 14 residues. CDR3 coding DNA: TGTGCCAGCAGCCAGTTTCCAGGCACAGATACGCAGTATTTT. Protein product: CASSQFPGTDTQYF.

The rearrangement uses TRBV4-2 and TRBJ1-4; no definite D call. CDR1 is LGHNA, CDR2 YNFKEQ, per germline. V was clipped by 0 bases and J by 3 bases, with 8 bases between them. The CDR3 has 15 residues. CDR3 sequence: CASSQDRGSNEKLFF. In nucleotides, the CDR3 is TGTGCCAGCAGCCAAGATCGGGGTTCTAATGAAAAACTGTTTTTT.

The V gene is TRBV6-5, the J gene TRBJ2-3, with 7 positions matching TRBD1. The CDR3 loop spans 15 amino acids. CDR1 is MNHEY and CDR2 is SVGAGI in the germline V gene. Unmatched junction bases numbered 4, after V lost 2 bases and J lost 2 bases. The CDR3 DNA is TGTGCCAGCAGTTACGTGGGACAGAACACAGATACGCAGTATTTT. Translation: CASSYVGQNTDTQYF.

V usage is TRBV30 and J usage is TRBJ1-5; weak D call: TRBD1 (6 bases). V shed 1 base and J shed 4 bases, with 17 bases lying between them. Germline V gene sequence: CDR1 GTSNPN, CDR2 SVGIG (reference sequence). This CDR3 contains 16 residues. Here the CDR3 reads CAWSASDRLLNQPQHF. Here the CDR3 DNA reads TGTGCCTGGAGTGCCTCTGACAGGCTGCTGAATCAGCCCCAGCATTTT.